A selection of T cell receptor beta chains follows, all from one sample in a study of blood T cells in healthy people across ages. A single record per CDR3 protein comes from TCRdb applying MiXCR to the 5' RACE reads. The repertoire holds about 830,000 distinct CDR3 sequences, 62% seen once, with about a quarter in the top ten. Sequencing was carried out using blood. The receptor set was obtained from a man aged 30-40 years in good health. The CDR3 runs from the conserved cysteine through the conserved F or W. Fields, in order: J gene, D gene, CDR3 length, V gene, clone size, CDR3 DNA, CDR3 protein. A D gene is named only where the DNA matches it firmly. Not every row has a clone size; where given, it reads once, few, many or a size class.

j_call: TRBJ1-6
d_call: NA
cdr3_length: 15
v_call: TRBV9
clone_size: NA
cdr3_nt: TGTGCCAGCAGCGTAGACTCGGCAGCTAATTCACCCCTCCACTTT
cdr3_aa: CASSVDSAANSPLHF

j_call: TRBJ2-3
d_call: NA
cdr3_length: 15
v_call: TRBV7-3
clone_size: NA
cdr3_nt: TGTGCCAGCAGCCCAATACGGGGGAGCACAGATACGCAGTATTTT
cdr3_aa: CASSPIRGSTDTQYF

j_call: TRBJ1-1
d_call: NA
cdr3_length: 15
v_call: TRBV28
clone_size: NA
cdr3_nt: TGTGCCAGCAGTTTATCCCGACAGATGAACACTGAAGCTTTCTTT
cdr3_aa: CASSLSRQMNTEAFF

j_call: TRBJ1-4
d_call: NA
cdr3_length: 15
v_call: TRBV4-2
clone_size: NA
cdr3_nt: TGTGCCAGCAGCCAAAACGAGGGGTCCGATGAAAAACTGTTTTTT
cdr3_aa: CASSQNEGSDEKLFF

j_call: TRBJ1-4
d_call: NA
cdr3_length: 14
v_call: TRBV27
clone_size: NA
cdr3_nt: TGTGCCAGCACCCCGTCTGGAAGTAGTGAAAAACTGTTTTTT
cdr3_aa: CASTPSGSSEKLFF

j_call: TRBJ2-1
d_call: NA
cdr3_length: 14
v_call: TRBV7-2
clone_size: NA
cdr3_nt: TGTGCCAGCAGGGGGTGGAACAGGCTGGGGGAGCAGTTCTTC
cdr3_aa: CASRGWNRLGEQFF

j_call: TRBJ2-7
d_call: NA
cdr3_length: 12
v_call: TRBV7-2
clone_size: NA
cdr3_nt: TGTGCCAGCAGCTTAGGCGAGGTCGAGCAGTACTTC
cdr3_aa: CASSLGEVEQYF

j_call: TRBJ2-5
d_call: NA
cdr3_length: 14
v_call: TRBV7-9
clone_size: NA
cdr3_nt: TGTGCCAGCAGCGCTCCCGTGGGGCCCAGCTCTCTGTACTTC
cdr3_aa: CASSAPVGPSSLYF

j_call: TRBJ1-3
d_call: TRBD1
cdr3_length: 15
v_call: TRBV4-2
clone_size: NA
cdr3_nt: TGTGCCAGCAGCCAAGATGGGACAGGGAGAAACACCATATATTTT
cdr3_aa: CASSQDGTGRNTIYF

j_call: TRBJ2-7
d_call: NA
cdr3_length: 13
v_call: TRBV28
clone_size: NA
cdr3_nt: TGTGCCAGCCTCCTAGGGGACACTCACGAGCAGTACTTC
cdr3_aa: CASLLGDTHEQYF

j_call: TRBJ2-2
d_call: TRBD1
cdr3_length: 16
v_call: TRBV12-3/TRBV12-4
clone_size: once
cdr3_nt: TGTGCCAGCATTCAAATTAGGGGGCGAAATACCGGGGAGCTGTTTTTT
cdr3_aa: CASIQIRGRNTGELFF

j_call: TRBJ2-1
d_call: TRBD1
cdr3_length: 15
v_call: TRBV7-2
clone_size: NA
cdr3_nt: TGTGCCAGCAGGCCGACAGGGCTCCTCTACAATGAGCAGTTCTTC
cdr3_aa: CASRPTGLLYNEQFF

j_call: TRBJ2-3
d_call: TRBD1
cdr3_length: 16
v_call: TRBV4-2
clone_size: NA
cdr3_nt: TGTGCCAGCAGCCAAGGACGACAGGGGGCCCACAATACGCAGTATTTT
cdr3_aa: CASSQGRQGAHNTQYF

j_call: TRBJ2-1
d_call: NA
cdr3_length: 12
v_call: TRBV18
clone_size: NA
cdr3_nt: TGTGCCAGCTCACCACGTAGAGGTGAGCAGTTCTTC
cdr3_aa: CASSPRRGEQFF

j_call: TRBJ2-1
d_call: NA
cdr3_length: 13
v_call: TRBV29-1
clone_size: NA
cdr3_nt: TGCAGCGTCATACCGGGTCGACGCAATGAGCAGTTCTTC
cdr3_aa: CSVIPGRRNEQFF

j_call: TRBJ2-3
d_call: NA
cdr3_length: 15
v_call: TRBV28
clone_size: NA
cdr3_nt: TGTGCCAGCAGCGAATCGGACTACCGTACAGATACGCAGTATTTT
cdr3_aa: CASSESDYRTDTQYF

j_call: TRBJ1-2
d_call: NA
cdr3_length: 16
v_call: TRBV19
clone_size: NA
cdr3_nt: TGTGCCAGTAGTATAAGGATTGGGACTATCACAGGAGGCTACACCTTC
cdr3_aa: CASSIRIGTITGGYTF

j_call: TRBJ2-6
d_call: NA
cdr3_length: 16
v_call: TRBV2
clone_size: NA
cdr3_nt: TGTGCCAGCAGCGCCACCTTTGGGTCTGGGGCCAACGTCCTGACTTTC
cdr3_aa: CASSATFGSGANVLTF

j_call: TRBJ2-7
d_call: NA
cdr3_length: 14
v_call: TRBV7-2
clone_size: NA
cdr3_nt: TGTGCCAGCAGCTCGCCGACGGACTCCTACGAGCAGTACTTC
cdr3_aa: CASSSPTDSYEQYF

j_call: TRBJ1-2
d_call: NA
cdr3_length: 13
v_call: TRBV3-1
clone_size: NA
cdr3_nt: TGTGCCAGCAGCCAAGATCACGGAGTGAGCTACACCTTC
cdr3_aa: CASSQDHGVSYTF

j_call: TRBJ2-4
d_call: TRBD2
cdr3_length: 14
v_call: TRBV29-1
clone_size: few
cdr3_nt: TGCAGCGTTGATTTAGCGGGGGCTAAAAACATTCAGTACTTC
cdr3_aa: CSVDLAGAKNIQYF

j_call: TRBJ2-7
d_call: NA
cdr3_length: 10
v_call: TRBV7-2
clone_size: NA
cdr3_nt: TGTGCCAGCAGCTTAGCGGAGCAGTACTTC
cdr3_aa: CASSLAEQYF

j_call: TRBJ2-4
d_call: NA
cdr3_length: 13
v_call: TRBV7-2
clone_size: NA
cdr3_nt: NA
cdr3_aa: CASSFGEGTGEYF